The 8 T cell receptor beta chains below come from one sample, sequenced in a study of Ad26.COV2.S vaccination and SARS-CoV-2 variants. Some clones are missing from TCRdb's copy, which holds only in-frame ones; the method was immunoSEQ multiplex PCR. The data contain some 480,000 clones, 87% of them seen just once; the ten biggest clones take up about 13%. Treatment noted: roughly 18 received Ad26.COV2.S at low or high dose, single or two shots; 5 received placebo; per-sample allocation not given. Sampling occurred on day 63 after the first vaccine or placebo injection. This sample comprised peripheral blood, obtained in a trial of Ad26.COV2.S vaccine versus placebo. The receptors stem from a person aged 18-65 years who received the Ad26.COV2.S COVID-19 vaccine or a placebo.

This chain links TRBV6-5 with TRBJ2-2, with 10 bases aligning to TRBD2. Losses at the gene ends were 5 bases for V and 13 bases for J; bases not matched to a gene: 7. The germline V gene encodes CDR1 MNHEY and CDR2 SVGAGI. The CDR3 length is 13 residues. CDR3 bases: TGTGCCAGCAGTACCGGGACTAGCGTCCGGCTGTTTTTT. Its translation: CASSTGTSVRLFF.

This rearrangement joins TRBV28 to TRBJ2-5; D remains ambiguous. CDR3 size: 12 residues. The germline V and J ends were trimmed by 4 bases and 7 bases, with 10 bases remaining between them. Germline lookup yields CDR1 MDHEN and CDR2 SYDVKM. The CDR3 reads CASSSFLLTQYF. The CDR3 DNA reads TGTGCCAGCAGTTCGTTCCTTCTGACCCAGTACTTC.

V gene TRBV5-1 combines with J gene TRBJ2-5; D assignment may be TRBD1 or TRBD2 (6 bases each). Trimming pared 0 bases from V and 5 bases from J, leaving 11 bases between. Germline V gives CDR1 SGHRS, CDR2 YFSETQ. The CDR3 contains 14 residues. CDR3 in amino acids: CASSLGGGQETQYF. In DNA form, the CDR3 reads TGCGCCAGCAGCTTGGGAGGGGGGCAGGAGACCCAGTACTTC.

V gene TRBV27 combines with J gene TRBJ1-4; 9 positions agree with TRBD1. The CDR3 sequence is 14 residues long. V was clipped by 0 bases and J by 8 bases; unmatched bases: 1. In germline, CDR1 is MNHEY, CDR2 SMNVEV (reference sequence). The DNA of the CDR3 is TGTGCCAGCAGTTTATCCGGACAGGGGGAAAAACTGTTTTTT. This sequence encodes CASSLSGQGEKLFF.

The rearrangement uses TRBV15 and TRBJ2-7, with 8 bases aligning to TRBD2. In germline, CDR1 is LNHNV, CDR2 YYDKDF (reference sequence). V was clipped by 3 bases and J by 7 bases; unmatched bases: 11. The length of the CDR3 is 15 residues. CDR3 DNA: TGTGCCACCAGCAGCGTACTAGCGGCCAAAAGGGAGCAGTACTTC. Protein: CATSSVLAAKREQYF.

The chain carries TRBV28 and TRBJ1-2; TRBD1 agrees at 7 bases. The V segment lost 4 bases and the J segment 4 bases; nucleotides outside the gene matches: 0. This CDR3 is 12 amino acids long. Germline V gene sequence: CDR1 MDHEN, CDR2 SYDVKM. CDR3 sequence reads: CASSSGGYGYTF. The CDR3 DNA is TGTGCCAGCAGTTCAGGGGGCTATGGCTACACCTTC.

CDR3 residues: CAWSVWNTGELFF. CDR3 nucleotides: TGTGCCTGGAGTGTATGGAACACCGGGGAGCTGTTTTTT. The V and J genes are TRBV30 and TRBJ2-2; D is undetermined. Per germline, CDR1 GTSNPN and CDR2 SVGIG (reference sequence). The CDR3 is 13 amino acids. Trimming left V 0 bases short and J 1 base short, with 3 bases between.

The CDR3 protein is CASSSDIFSPEAFF. CDR3 nucleotides: TGCGCCAGCAGCTCAGACATTTTCTCCCCTGAAGCTTTCTTT. The V and J genes are TRBV5-1 and TRBJ1-1; D unresolved. CDR1 is SGHRS and CDR2 is YFSETQ in the germline V gene. The CDR3 sequence is 14 residues long. V lost 3 bases to trimming and J lost 6 bases, with 15 bases between them.